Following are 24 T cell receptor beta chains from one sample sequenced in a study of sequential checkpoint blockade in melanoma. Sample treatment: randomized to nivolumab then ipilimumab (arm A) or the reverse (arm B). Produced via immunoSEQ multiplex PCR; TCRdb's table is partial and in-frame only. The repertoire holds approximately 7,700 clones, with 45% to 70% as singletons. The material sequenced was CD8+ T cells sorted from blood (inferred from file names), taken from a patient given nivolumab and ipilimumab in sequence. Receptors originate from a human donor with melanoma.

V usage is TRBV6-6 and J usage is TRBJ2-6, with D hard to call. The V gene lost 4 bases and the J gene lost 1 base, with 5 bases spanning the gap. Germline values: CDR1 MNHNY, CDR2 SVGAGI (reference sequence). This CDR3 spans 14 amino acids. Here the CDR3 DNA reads TGTGCCAGCAGTTCCTTATCTGGGGCCAACGTCCTGACTTTC. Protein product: CASSSLSGANVLTF.

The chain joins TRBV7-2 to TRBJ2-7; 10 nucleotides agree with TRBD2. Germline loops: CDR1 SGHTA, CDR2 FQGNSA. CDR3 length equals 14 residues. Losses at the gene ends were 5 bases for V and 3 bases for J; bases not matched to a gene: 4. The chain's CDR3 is CASSEGLADYEQYF. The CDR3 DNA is TGTGCCAGCAGCGAAGGACTAGCGGACTACGAGCAGTACTTC.

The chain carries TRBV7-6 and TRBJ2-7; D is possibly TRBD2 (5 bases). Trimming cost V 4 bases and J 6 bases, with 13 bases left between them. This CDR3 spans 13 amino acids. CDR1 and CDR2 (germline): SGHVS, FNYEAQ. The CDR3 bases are TGTGCCAGCAGCTCAACACCGAGGGTCGAGCAGTACTTC. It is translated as CASSSTPRVEQYF.

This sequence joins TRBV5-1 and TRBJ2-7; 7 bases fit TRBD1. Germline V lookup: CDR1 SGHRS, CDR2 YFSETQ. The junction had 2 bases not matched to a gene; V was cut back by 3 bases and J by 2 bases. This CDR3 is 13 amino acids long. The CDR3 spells CASSWGQTYEQYF. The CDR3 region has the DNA TGCGCCAGCAGCTGGGGACAGACCTACGAGCAGTACTTC.

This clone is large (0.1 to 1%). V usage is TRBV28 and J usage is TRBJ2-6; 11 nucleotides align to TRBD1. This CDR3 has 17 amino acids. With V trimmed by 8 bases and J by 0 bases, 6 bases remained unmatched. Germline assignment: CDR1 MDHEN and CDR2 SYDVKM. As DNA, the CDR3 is TGTGCCAGCGCGGACAGGGGGCGGATCTCTGGGGCCAACGTCCTGACTTTC. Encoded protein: CASADRGRISGANVLTF.

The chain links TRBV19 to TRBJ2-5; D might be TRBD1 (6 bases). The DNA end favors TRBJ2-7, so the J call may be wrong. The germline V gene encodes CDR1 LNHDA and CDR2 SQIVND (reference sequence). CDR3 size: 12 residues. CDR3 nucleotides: TGTGCCAGTAGTCAGGGGATCTACGAGCAGTACTTC. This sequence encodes CASSQGIYEQYF.

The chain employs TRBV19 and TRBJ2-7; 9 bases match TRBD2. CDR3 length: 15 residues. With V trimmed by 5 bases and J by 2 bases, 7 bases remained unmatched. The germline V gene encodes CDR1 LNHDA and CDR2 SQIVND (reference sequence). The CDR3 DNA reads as TGTGCCAGTAGTTGGGCTAGCGGGACAGCCTACGAGCAGTACTTC. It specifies CASSWASGTAYEQYF.

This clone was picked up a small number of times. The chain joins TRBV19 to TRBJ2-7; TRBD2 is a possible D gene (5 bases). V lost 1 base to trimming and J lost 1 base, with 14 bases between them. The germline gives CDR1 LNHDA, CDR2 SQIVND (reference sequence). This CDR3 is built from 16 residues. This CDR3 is CASSIAYAGLSYEQYF. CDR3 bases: TGTGCCAGTAGTATAGCCTACGCTGGACTTTCCTACGAGCAGTACTTC. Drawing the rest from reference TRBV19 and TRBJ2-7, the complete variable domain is DGGITQSPKYLFRKEGQNVTLSCEQNLNHDAMYWYRQDPGQGLRLIYYSQIVNDFQKGDIAEGYSVSREKKESFPLTVTSAQKNPTAFYLCASSIAYAGLSYEQYFGPGTRLTVT.

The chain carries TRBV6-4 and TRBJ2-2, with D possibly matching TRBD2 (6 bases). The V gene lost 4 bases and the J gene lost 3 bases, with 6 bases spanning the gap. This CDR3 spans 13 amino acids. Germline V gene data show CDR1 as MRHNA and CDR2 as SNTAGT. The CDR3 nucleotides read TGTGCCAGCAGTGCGGGGGACACCGGGGAGCTGTTTTTT. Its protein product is CASSAGDTGELFF.

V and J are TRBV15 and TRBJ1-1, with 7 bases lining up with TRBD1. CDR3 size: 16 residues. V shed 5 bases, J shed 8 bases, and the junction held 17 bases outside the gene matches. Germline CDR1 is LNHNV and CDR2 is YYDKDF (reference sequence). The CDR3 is CATSPFGTDVSGEAFF. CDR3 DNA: TGTGCCACCAGCCCTTTCGGGACAGACGTCTCGGGAGAAGCTTTCTTT.

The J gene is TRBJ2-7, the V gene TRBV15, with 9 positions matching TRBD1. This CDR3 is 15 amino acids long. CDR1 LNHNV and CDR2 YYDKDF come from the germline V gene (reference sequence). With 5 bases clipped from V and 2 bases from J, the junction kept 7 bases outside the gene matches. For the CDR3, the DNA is TGTGCCACCAGCTCGACAGGGGGGAAGGCCTACGAGCAGTACTTC. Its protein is CATSSTGGKAYEQYF.

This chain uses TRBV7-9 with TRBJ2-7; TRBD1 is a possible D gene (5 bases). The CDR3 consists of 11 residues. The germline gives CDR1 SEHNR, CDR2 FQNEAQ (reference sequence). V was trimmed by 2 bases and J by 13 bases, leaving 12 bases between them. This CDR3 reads CASSLLGPKYF. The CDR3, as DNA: TGTGCCAGCAGCTTATTGGGGCCCAAATACTTC. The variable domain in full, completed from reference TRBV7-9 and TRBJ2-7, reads DTGVSQNPRHKITKRGQNVTFRCDPISEHNRLYWYRQTLGQGPEFLTYFQNEAQLEKSRLLSDRFSAERPKGSFSTLEIQRTEQGDSAMYLCASSLLGPKYFGPGTRLTVT.

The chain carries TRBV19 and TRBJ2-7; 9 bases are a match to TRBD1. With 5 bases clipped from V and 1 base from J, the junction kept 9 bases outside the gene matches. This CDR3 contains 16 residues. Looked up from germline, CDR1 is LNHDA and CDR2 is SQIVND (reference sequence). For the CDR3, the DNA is TGTGCCAGTAGTGGACTGGGACAGGGAGGTTCCTACGAGCAGTACTTC. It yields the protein CASSGLGQGGSYEQYF.

The CDR3 loop is CASRRGLAHDEQYF. The DNA of the CDR3 is TGCGCCAGCAGAAGGGGACTAGCTCACGACGAGCAGTACTTC. The V and J genes are TRBV4-1 and TRBJ2-7; 9 nucleotides match TRBD2. The junction had 8 bases not matched to a gene; V was cut back by 6 bases and J by 5 bases. This CDR3 is 14 amino acids long. Germline V gives CDR1 MGHRA, CDR2 YSYEKL.

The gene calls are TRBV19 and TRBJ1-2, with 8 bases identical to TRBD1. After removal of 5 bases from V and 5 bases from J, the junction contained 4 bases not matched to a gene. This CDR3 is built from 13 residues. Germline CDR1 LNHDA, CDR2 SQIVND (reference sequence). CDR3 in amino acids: CASSPRTGYGYTF. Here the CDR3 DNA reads TGTGCCAGTAGTCCTCGGACAGGGTATGGCTACACCTTC.

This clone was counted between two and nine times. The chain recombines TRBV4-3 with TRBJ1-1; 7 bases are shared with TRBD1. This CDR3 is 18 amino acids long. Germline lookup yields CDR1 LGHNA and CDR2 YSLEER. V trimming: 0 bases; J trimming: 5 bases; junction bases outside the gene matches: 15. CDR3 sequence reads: CASSQDSDQGVGVTEAFF. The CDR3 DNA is TGCGCCAGCAGCCAAGATAGTGACCAGGGGGTTGGTGTAACTGAAGCTTTCTTT.

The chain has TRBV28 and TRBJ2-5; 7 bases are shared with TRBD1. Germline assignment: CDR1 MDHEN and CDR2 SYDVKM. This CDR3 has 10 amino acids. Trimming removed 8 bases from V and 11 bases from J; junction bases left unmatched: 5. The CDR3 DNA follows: TGTGCCAGCTCCGACAGGGAGCAGTACTTC. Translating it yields CASSDREQYF.

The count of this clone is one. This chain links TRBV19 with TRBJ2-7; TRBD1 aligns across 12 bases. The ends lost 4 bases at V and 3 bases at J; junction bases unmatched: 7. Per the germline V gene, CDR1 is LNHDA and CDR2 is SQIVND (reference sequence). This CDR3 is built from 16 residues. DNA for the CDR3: TGTGCCAGTAGTAAAGGGACAGGGGGCTTTTACTACGAGCAGTACTTC. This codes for CASSKGTGGFYYEQYF.

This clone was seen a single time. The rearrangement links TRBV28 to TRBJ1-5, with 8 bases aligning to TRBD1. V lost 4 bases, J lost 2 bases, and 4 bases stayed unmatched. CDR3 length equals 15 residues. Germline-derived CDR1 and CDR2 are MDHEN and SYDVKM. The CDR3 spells CASSYRGEGNQPQHF. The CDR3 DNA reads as TGTGCCAGCAGTTACAGGGGGGAGGGCAATCAGCCCCAGCATTTT. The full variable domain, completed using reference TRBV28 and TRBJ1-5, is DVKVTQSSRYLVKRTGEKVFLECVQDMDHENMFWYRQDPGLGLRLIYFSYDVKMKEKGDIPEGYSVSREKKERFSLILESASTNQTSMYLCASSYRGEGNQPQHFGDGTRLSIL.

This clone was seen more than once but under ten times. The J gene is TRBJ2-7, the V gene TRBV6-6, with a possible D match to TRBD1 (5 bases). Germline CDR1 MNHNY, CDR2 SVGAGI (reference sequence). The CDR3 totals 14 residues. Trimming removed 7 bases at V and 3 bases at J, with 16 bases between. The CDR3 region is CASTFTDNLYEQYF. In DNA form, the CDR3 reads TGTGCCAGCACATTTACGGACAACCTCTACGAGCAGTACTTC.

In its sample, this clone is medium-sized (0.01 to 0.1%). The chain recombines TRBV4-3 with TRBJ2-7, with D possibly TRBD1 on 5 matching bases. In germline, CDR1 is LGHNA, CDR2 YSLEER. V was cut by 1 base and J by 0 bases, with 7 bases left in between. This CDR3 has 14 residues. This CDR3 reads CASSQGQGSYEQYF. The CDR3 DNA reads TGCGCCAGCAGCCAAGGCCAGGGCTCCTACGAGCAGTACTTC.

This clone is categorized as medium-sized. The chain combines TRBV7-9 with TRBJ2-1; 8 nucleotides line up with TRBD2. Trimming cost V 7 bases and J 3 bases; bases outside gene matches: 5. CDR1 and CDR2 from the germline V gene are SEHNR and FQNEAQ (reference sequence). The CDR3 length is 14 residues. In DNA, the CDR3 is TGTGCCAGCACAGGCGGGGGGAACTACAATGAGCAGTTCTTC. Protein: CASTGGGNYNEQFF.

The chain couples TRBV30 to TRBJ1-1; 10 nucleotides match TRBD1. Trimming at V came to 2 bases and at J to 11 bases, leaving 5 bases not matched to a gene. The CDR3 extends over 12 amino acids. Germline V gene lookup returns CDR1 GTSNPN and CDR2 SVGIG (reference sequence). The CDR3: CAWSRQGAMAFF. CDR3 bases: TGTGCCTGGAGTCGACAGGGGGCGATGGCTTTCTTT.

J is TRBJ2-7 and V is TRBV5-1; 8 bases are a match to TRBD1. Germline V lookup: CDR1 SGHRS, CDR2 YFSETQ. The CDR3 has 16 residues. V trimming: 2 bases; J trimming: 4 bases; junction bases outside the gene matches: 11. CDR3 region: CASSLPNDRGLYEQYF. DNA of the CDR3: TGCGCCAGCAGCTTACCCAACGACAGGGGTTTATACGAGCAGTACTTC.